The 9 T cell receptor beta chains presented below share a single source sample, sequenced in a study of Graves' ophthalmopathy and Graves' hyperthyroidism. Amplified TCR beta CDR3 regions were obtained using RNA transcripts as template. An initial RT-PCR round employing HTBI primers preceded a second-round multiplex PCR. TCRdb used MiXCR to reprocess the multiplex PCR reads, holding one entry per CDR3 protein. This sample yields around 590,000 distinct CDR3 sequences, of which roughly 40% are seen a single time; roughly 4.5% belongs to the top ten. The sample comprised peripheral blood or thyroid tissue (not recorded which). The receptors were sampled from an adult man with Graves' hyperthyroidism.

This clonotype was seen at least ten times. Here the CDR3 reads CASSPPRTEQETQYF. In DNA, the CDR3 is TGTGCCAGCTCACCACCGAGGACGGAGCAAGAGACCCAGTACTTC. V and J are TRBV18 and TRBJ2-5; D is undetermined. Germline V gene lookup returns CDR1 KGHSH and CDR2 LQKENI. With 0 bases removed from V and 2 bases from J, the gap between germline ends came to 10 bases. CDR3 length: 15 residues. The full variable domain, rest sourced from reference TRBV18 and TRBJ2-5, is NAGVMQNPRHLVRRRGQEARLRCSPMKGHSHVYWYRQLPEEGLKFMVYLQKENIIDESGMPKERFSAEFPKEGPSILRIQQVVRGDSAAYFCASSPPRTEQETQYFGPGTRLLVL.

The chain joins TRBV7-9 to TRBJ1-2, with D hard to call. The CDR3 length is 14 residues. Trimming left V 1 base short and J 6 bases short, with 12 bases between. Germline V CDR1 and CDR2: SEHNR, FQNEAQ (reference sequence). The CDR3 protein is CASSLVGGNNGYTF. Here the CDR3 DNA reads TGTGCCAGCAGCTTAGTTGGAGGCAACAATGGCTACACCTTC.

This sequence joins TRBV7-9 and TRBJ2-3, with 9 bases that match TRBD2. The V segment lost 6 bases and the J segment 2 bases; nucleotides outside the gene matches: 9. CDR1 is SEHNR, CDR2 FQNEAQ, per germline (reference sequence). CDR3 length equals 16 residues. The CDR3 loop reads CASSYAAGGTTDTQYF. The CDR3 nucleotides read TGTGCCAGCAGTTACGCAGCGGGGGGAACCACAGATACGCAGTATTTT.

Turning to this clonotype: One end of the junction fails to match germline, which may point to a read error. The gene calls are TRBV6-6 and TRBJ1-2; D is undetermined. Germline CDR1 and CDR2: MNHNY and SVGAGI (reference sequence). The CDR3 has 9 amino acids. The CDR3 region is CASSYGYSF. Written as DNA, the CDR3 is TGTGCCAGCAGTTATGGATACTCCTTC.

This clonotype was seen ten or more times. This rearrangement joins TRBV29-1 to TRBJ2-5; D possibly matches TRBD1 or TRBD2 (5 bases each). Germline-derived CDR1 and CDR2 are SQVTM and ANQGSEA. The CDR3 sequence is 14 residues long. V lost 8 bases to trimming and J lost 0 bases, with 16 bases between them. CDR3 sequence reads: CSFSGPPDQETQYF. The DNA of the CDR3 is TGCAGCTTCTCGGGACCACCGGACCAAGAGACCCAGTACTTC.

The CDR3 coding sequence is TGTGCCAGCAGCGTCGAAGTACGAGACAAAGCTTTCTTT. This translates into CASSVEVRDKAFF. The chain has TRBV7-2 and TRBJ1-1, with no clear D. The V gene's germline CDR1 is SGHTA and CDR2 FQGNSA. Deletions cut 5 bases from V and 9 bases from J, with 16 bases between. The CDR3 covers 13 residues.

This clonotype was counted ten times or more. This chain links TRBV15 with TRBJ1-4; D not certain. Germline CDR1 and CDR2: LNHNV and YYDKDF (reference sequence). Trimming cost V 6 bases and J 8 bases, with 13 bases left between them. The CDR3 covers 13 residues. As DNA, the CDR3 is TGTGCCACCAGGGACCCAGGAAGCGAAAAACTGTTTTTT. Translation gives CATRDPGSEKLFF. The complete variable domain, with remaining parts taken from reference TRBV15 and TRBJ1-4, reads DAMVIQNPRYQVTQFGKPVTLSCSQTLNHNVMYWYQQKSSQAPKLLFHYYDKDFNNEADTPDNFQSRRPNTSFCFLDIRSPGLGDTAMYLCATRDPGSEKLFFGSGTQLSVL.

This clonotype came up many times. The V and J genes are TRBV7-9 and TRBJ1-2; D possibly corresponds to TRBD1 (6 bases). The CDR3 is made up of 16 amino acids. Germline CDR1 reads SEHNR; CDR2 reads FQNEAQ (reference sequence). Trimming left V 3 bases short and J 7 bases short, with 21 bases between. The CDR3 bases are TGTGCCAGCAGCTTCTACTCAGGAGGACAGATAGGTGGCTACACCTTC. Protein product: CASSFYSGGQIGGYTF.

Notes on this clonotype: A clone one base away is much larger, so this may be a read error. Here the CDR3 omits its conserved ending phenylalanine or tryptophan, so a read error is the likely source. The chain carries TRBV2 and TRBJ1-1; a weak D match, TRBD1 (5 bases). The CDR3 runs to 15 residues. Germline V lookup: CDR1 SNHLY, CDR2 FYNNEI. The germline V and J ends were trimmed by 4 bases and 0 bases, with 12 bases remaining between them. The CDR3 loop is CASSVSGAMNTEAFL. In nucleotides, the CDR3 is TGTGCCAGCAGTGTTTCCGGGGCCATGAACACTGAAGCTTTCCTT.